This paragraph reports one TCR beta chain. Its cognate antigen is unknown. Primers for the PCR totalled 60 Vbeta and 13 Jbeta. The protocol was immunoSEQ multiplex PCR, while the TCRdb copy is restricted to in-frame clones and leaves out a portion. The sample has about 140,000 clones, roughly 73% seen once; the top ten hold around 3.2%. This CDR3 has 14 amino acids. Trimming removed 3 bases from V and 8 bases from J, with 16 bases in between. Looked up from germline, CDR1 is GTSNPN and CDR2 is SVGIG (reference sequence). These data belong to a study of cytomegalovirus exposure and HLA in healthy donors. Study-level findings and limits: Some V segments, including TRBV6-2 and TRBV6-3, were excluded as indistinguishable. Most likely, a cluster of highly shared sequence variants arose as a sequencing artifact. Later on, a genetic analysis was performed. It linked a missense variant in DCLRE1C with V- and J-gene trimming of TCR beta.

The donors comprised healthy bone marrow donors. This rearrangement joins TRBV30 to TRBJ1-4, with D maybe TRBD1 (5 bases). The sequence derives from a man aged 40-49 years in good health and CMV-seronegative. The sequenced material came from PBMCs. CDR3 sequence: CAWRKGLGGEKLFF. The CDR3, as DNA: TGTGCCTGGAGAAAGGGGCTCGGGGGGGAAAAACTGTTTTTT.